The 20 T cell receptor beta chains below were found in one sample sequenced in a study of T cells in narcolepsy. The protocol was immunoSEQ multiplex PCR, while the TCRdb copy is restricted to in-frame clones and leaves out a portion. The table records about 27,000 clones, approximately 80% of them present only once. Sequences were obtained from CD45RA- memory CD4+ T cells from PBMCs. These receptors came from a human donor with narcolepsy.

The rearrangement joins TRBV6-5 to TRBJ1-5; TRBD1 aligns across 8 bases. The V gene's germline CDR1 is MNHEY and CDR2 SVGAGI. CDR3 length equals 15 residues. V was clipped by 2 bases and J by 6 bases; unmatched bases: 6. CDR3 in DNA: TGTGCCAGCAGTTACGAGGGACAGGAGGTTCAGCCCCAGCATTTT. This encodes CASSYEGQEVQPQHF.

V and J are TRBV9 and TRBJ1-4; D gene unclear. CDR3 length: 14 amino acids. Germline V gene lookup returns CDR1 SGDLS and CDR2 YYNGEE. Trimming took 4 bases from V and 8 from J, leaving 15 bases between them. In nucleotides, the CDR3 is TGTGCCAGCAGCTCGGCGGGGTCGGGGGAAAAACTGTTTTTT. Translated, it gives CASSSAGSGEKLFF.

This clone was counted once. The rearrangement links TRBV5-4 to TRBJ2-7; 11 bases line up with TRBD2. CDR3 length equals 16 residues. V dropped 4 bases and J dropped 1; count of bases not matched to a gene: 7. CDR1 and CDR2 from the germline V gene are SGHNT and YYREEE (reference sequence). CDR3 sequence reads: CASSKKLAGASYEQYF. The DNA for the CDR3 is TGTGCCAGCAGCAAAAAACTAGCGGGGGCGTCCTACGAGCAGTACTTC.

This rearrangement joins TRBV11-2 to TRBJ1-3; TRBD1 aligns across 8 bases. This CDR3 contains 18 residues. Germline CDR1 SGHAT, CDR2 FQNNGV. V shed 1 base and J 0 bases; nucleotides not matched to a gene: 8. The CDR3 spells CASSLVVWDRLSGNTIYF. Written as DNA, the CDR3 is TGTGCCAGCAGCTTAGTCGTTTGGGACAGGCTCTCTGGAAACACCATATATTTT.

This clone came up a few times. V is TRBV6-1 and J is TRBJ1-2; D perhaps matches TRBD1 (5 bases). This CDR3 has 15 amino acids. CDR1 is MNHNS and CDR2 is SASEGT in the germline V gene. Trimming removed 6 bases from V and 4 bases from J, with 18 bases in between. Here the CDR3 DNA reads TGTGCCAGCAGATCGTTGCCGGGCAGGGCCTATGGCTACACCTTC. Its protein product is CASRSLPGRAYGYTF.

This chain uses TRBV5-1 with TRBJ2-7; no firm D call. The germline V and J ends were trimmed by 0 bases and 2 bases, with 9 bases remaining between them. The V gene's germline CDR1 is SGHRS and CDR2 YFSETQ. The CDR3 totals 14 residues. This CDR3 reads CASSLGQETYEQYF. Written as DNA, the CDR3 is TGCGCCAGCAGCTTGGGCCAGGAGACCTACGAGCAGTACTTC.

This clone was counted only a few times. The rearrangement links TRBV4-1 to TRBJ2-6; TRBD1 agrees at 8 bases. Germline V CDR1 and CDR2: MGHRA, YSYEKL. V was clipped by 5 bases and J by 4 bases; unmatched bases: 16. The CDR3 is 19 amino acids. The CDR3 spells CASSSTGQGRVRGANVLTF. The DNA of the CDR3 is TGCGCCAGCAGCTCCACCGGACAGGGAAGGGTGAGGGGGGCCAACGTCCTGACTTTC.

This rearrangement joins TRBV5-4 to TRBJ2-1; either TRBD1 or TRBD2 may fit D (6 bases each). V lost 4 bases to trimming and J lost 1 base, with 15 bases between them. Germline CDR1 SGHNT, CDR2 YYREEE (reference sequence). The CDR3 extends over 16 amino acids. The CDR3 DNA reads as TGTGCCAGCAGCCTAGGGGGGACGGGGTCCTACAATGAGCAGTTCTTC. Translated, it gives CASSLGGTGSYNEQFF.

This clone was seen a handful of times. This chain joins TRBV20-1 and TRBJ2-5; D is perhaps TRBD2 (5 bases). In germline, CDR1 is DFQATT, CDR2 SNEGSKA (reference sequence). Trimming stripped 7 bases from V and 1 base from J, with 7 bases between. CDR3 length: 11 amino acids. CDR3 sequence (DNA): TGCAGTGGGACTGTCCAAGAGACCCAGTACTTC. It is translated as CSGTVQETQYF.

This chain links TRBV27 with TRBJ1-3; D is perhaps TRBD1 (6 bases). Germline CDR1 is MNHEY and CDR2 is SMNVEV (reference sequence). The V end was cut by 8 bases, the J end by 4 bases, with 15 bases between. The CDR3 is 14 amino acids. In DNA form, the CDR3 reads TGTGCCAGCCGTACGAGAGGGGGAGGAAACACCATATATTTT. As protein: CASRTRGGGNTIYF.

This sequence joins TRBV19 and TRBJ2-3; 7 nucleotides align to TRBD2. Germline CDR1 is LNHDA and CDR2 is SQIVND (reference sequence). This CDR3 has 14 residues. Trimming cost V 5 bases and J 2 bases; bases outside gene matches: 4. The CDR3 DNA follows: TGTGCCAGTAGTCCACTAGCGACCACAGATACGCAGTATTTT. Its protein product is CASSPLATTDTQYF.

This chain joins TRBV29-1 and TRBJ1-4; D unclear. Deletions cut 6 bases from V and 3 bases from J, with 11 bases between. The CDR3 covers 13 residues. CDR1 SQVTM and CDR2 ANQGSEA come from the germline V gene. The CDR3 DNA is TGCAGCGTGCGACTTTCGGCTAATGAAAAACTGTTTTTT. This encodes CSVRLSANEKLFF.

The gene calls are TRBV10-3 and TRBJ1-2; possible D gene TRBD1, 5 bases. V lost 3 bases, J lost 3 bases, and 8 bases lay in between. Germline CDR1 ENHRY, CDR2 SYGVKD. CDR3 length equals 13 residues. The CDR3 is CAISDEGYYGYTF. The CDR3 DNA follows: TGTGCCATCAGTGACGAGGGGTACTATGGCTACACCTTC.

V and J are TRBV10-3 and TRBJ1-3; no definite D call. The V end lost 10 bases, the J end lost 0 bases, and 10 bases lay between the germline ends. The CDR3 loop spans 13 amino acids. The germline CDR1 and CDR2 sequences are ENHRY and SYGVKD. The CDR3 reads CATRLLSGNTIYF. CDR3 DNA: TGTGCCACCCGACTGCTCTCTGGAAACACCATATATTTT.

The V gene is TRBV7-9, the J gene TRBJ1-4; D not resolved. The V end was cut by 5 bases, the J end by 0 bases, with 19 bases between. CDR3 size: 18 residues. CDR1 SEHNR and CDR2 FQNEAQ come from the germline V gene (reference sequence). The CDR3 DNA reads TGTGCCAGCAGCCCTAGACCCCCGAATGGGGCAACTAATGAAAAACTGTTTTTT. This sequence encodes CASSPRPPNGATNEKLFF.

This sequence joins TRBV7-9 and TRBJ1-1, with a weak D call TRBD1 (5 bases). Germline lookup yields CDR1 SEHNR and CDR2 FQNEAQ (reference sequence). The CDR3 is 14 residues long. V was cut by 3 bases and J by 5 bases, with 13 bases left in between. CDR3 loop: CASSLSQGGTEAFF. The CDR3 DNA follows: TGTGCCAGCAGCTTGTCGCAGGGAGGAACTGAAGCTTTCTTT.

The chain joins TRBV5-1 to TRBJ1-3, with TRBD1 matching 12 bases. Trimming at V came to 4 bases and at J to 2 bases, leaving 4 bases not matched to a gene. Per the germline V gene, CDR1 is SGHRS and CDR2 is YFSETQ. The CDR3 contains 16 residues. The CDR3, as DNA: TGCGCCAGCAGCCCGGGACAGGGGGCGGCTGGAAACACCATATATTTT. This gives the protein CASSPGQGAAGNTIYF.

V gene TRBV6-1 combines with J gene TRBJ1-1, with 7 bases lining up with TRBD1. Germline values: CDR1 MNHNS, CDR2 SASEGT. The CDR3 is 16 residues long. V was pared by 2 bases and J by 1 base, with 7 bases of the junction left unmatched. The CDR3 bases are TGTGCCAGCAGTGAAAGTTGGGGACAGTCGAACACTGAAGCTTTCTTT. Its protein product is CASSESWGQSNTEAFF.

This clone was seen more than once but under ten times. The chain joins TRBV5-1 to TRBJ2-5; D might be TRBD2 (6 bases). The CDR3 runs to 16 residues. Germline CDR1 reads SGHRS; CDR2 reads YFSETQ. V was pared by 1 base and J by 4 bases, with 17 bases between. The CDR3 sequence: CASSLIVGLGGETQYF. In DNA form, the CDR3 reads TGCGCCAGCAGCTTGATCGTCGGCCTCGGGGGAGAGACCCAGTACTTC.

V usage is TRBV5-1 and J usage is TRBJ2-3; 10 nucleotides match TRBD2. The germline V gene encodes CDR1 SGHRS and CDR2 YFSETQ. The J segment lost 5 bases and the V segment lost 0 bases, leaving 6 bases of the junction unmatched. The CDR3 runs 16 residues. The CDR3 sequence is CASSLAPAGGQDTQYF. CDR3 bases: TGCGCCAGCAGCTTGGCCCCAGCGGGGGGGCAAGATACGCAGTATTTT.